Listed below are T cell receptor beta chains from one sample, sequenced in a study of cytomegalovirus exposure and HLA in healthy donors. Profiling relied on immunoSEQ multiplex PCR, and the TCRdb table lists in-frame clones only, not all of them. The table has about 110,000 clones, approximately 80% seen once. The sequenced sample consisted of PBMCs. These receptors all come from a male donor in good health and CMV-seronegative. Both conserved end residues are part of each CDR3. The D gene is left open where the match is weak. The size of a clone is reported for some rows only, either as once, few or many, or as a class for expanded clones.

D	length	V	J	size	CDR3	DNA
.	13	TRBV28	TRBJ1-2	.	CASSSSPNYGYTF	TGTGCCAGCAGTTCTAGTCCTAACTATGGCTACACCTTC
.	15	TRBV7-9	TRBJ1-1	.	CASSLGQALNTEAFF	TGTGCCAGCAGCTTAGGACAGGCTCTGAACACTGAAGCTTTCTTT
.	13	TRBV19	TRBJ2-7	.	CASSTPGVNEQYF	TGTGCCAGTAGTACCCCCGGGGTTAACGAGCAGTACTTC
.	15	TRBV9	TRBJ2-7	few	CASSVGDREENEQYF	TGTGCCAGCAGCGTGGGAGACAGGGAGGAGAACGAGCAGTACTTC
TRBD1	15	TRBV6-1	TRBJ2-3	.	CASSPGQGRVVTQYF	TGTGCCAGCAGTCCCGGACAGGGGAGGGTGGTTACGCAGTATTTT
.	11	TRBV5-1	TRBJ2-7	.	CASSLASEQYF	TGCGCCAGCAGCTTGGCTTCCGAGCAGTACTTC
.	15	TRBV6-1	TRBJ2-3	many	CASETGATSTDTQYF	TGTGCCAGCGAGACAGGAGCCACTAGCACAGATACGCAGTATTTT
.	14	TRBV19	TRBJ1-2	.	CASSVPPAGYGYTF	TGTGCCAGTAGTGTCCCACCAGCAGGCTATGGCTACACCTTC
TRBD1	16	TRBV9	TRBJ2-1	once	CASSATGTGGREEQFF	TGTGCCAGCAGCGCAACCGGGACAGGGGGCAGGGAGGAGCAGTTCTTC
TRBD2	18	TRBV10-3	TRBJ2-3	.	CAIRRTSGLSTSTDTQYF	TGTGCCATCAGACGGACTAGCGGCTTATCCACTAGCACAGATACGCAGTATTTT
TRBD1	17	TRBV11-2	TRBJ2-4	.	CASSVSGTVPAENIQYF	TGTGCCAGCAGCGTATCCGGGACAGTCCCCGCGGAAAACATTCAGTACTTC
TRBD2	15	TRBV7-3	TRBJ2-1	.	CASSLTSGSNNEQFF	TGTGCCAGCAGCTTGACTAGCGGGAGCAACAATGAGCAGTTCTTC
TRBD2	17	TRBV18	TRBJ2-7	.	CASSPYLAGASSYEQYF	TGTGCCAGCTCACCATATCTAGCGGGAGCCAGCTCCTACGAGCAGTACTTC
.	13	TRBV7-8	TRBJ2-5	.	CASSLGAVETQYF	TGTGCCAGCAGCCTTGGGGCAGTGGAGACCCAGTACTTC
.	13	TRBV11-2	TRBJ2-7	.	CASSLQGRYEQYF	TGTGCCAGCAGCTTACAGGGGCGGTACGAGCAGTACTTC
TRBD2	17	TRBV9	TRBJ2-1	.	CASSVATSGSSYNEQFF	TGTGCCAGCAGCGTAGCGACTAGCGGGAGCTCTTACAATGAGCAGTTCTTC
.	15	TRBV9	TRBJ1-3	.	CASSVESGAGNTIYF	TGTGCCAGCAGCGTAGAATCGGGTGCCGGAAACACCATATATTTT
TRBD1	20	TRBV10-3	TRBJ2-1	.	CAISDQGQGDRAANYNEQFF	TGTGCCATCAGTGATCAAGGACAGGGCGATCGAGCGGCTAACTACAATGAGCAGTTCTTC
TRBD2	16	TRBV9	TRBJ2-1	.	CASSVGGLAEYNEQFF	TGTGCCAGCAGCGTAGGGGGACTAGCGGAATACAATGAGCAGTTCTTC
.	11	TRBV7-9	TRBJ2-7	.	CASSLSYEQYF	TGTGCCAGCAGCCTCTCGTACGAGCAGTACTTC
.	14	TRBV19	TRBJ2-2	.	CASRRGSGTGELFF	TGTGCCAGTAGACGCGGGTCGGGCACCGGGGAGCTGTTTTTT
.	13	TRBV7-9	TRBJ2-2	.	CASSRLEGGELFF	TGTGCCAGCAGCCGACTAGAAGGTGGGGAGCTGTTTTTT
.	15	TRBV2	TRBJ2-5	.	CASSEVGADQETQYF	TGTGCCAGCAGTGAAGTAGGAGCAGATCAAGAGACCCAGTACTTC
.	14	TRBV6-5	TRBJ2-5	.	CASSYLPAGETQYF	TGTGCCAGCAGTTACTTACCAGCGGGAGAGACCCAGTACTTC
.	15	TRBV27	TRBJ2-1	.	CASSSDKILSNEQFF	TGTGCCAGCAGTTCCGATAAAATACTTAGCAATGAGCAGTTCTTC
TRBD1	15	TRBV9	TRBJ1-4	.	CASSAFGTGREKLFF	TGTGCCAGCAGCGCTTTCGGGACAGGGCGAGAAAAACTGTTTTTT
TRBD2	14	TRBV27	TRBJ2-3	.	CASGREAATDTQYF	TGTGCCAGCGGACGGGAGGCCGCCACAGATACGCAGTATTTT
.	14	TRBV11-3	TRBJ2-3	.	CASSPDRNTDTQYF	TGTGCCAGCAGCCCTGACAGAAACACAGATACGCAGTATTTT
.	15	TRBV7-6	TRBJ1-1	.	CASSTRTGANTEAFF	TGTGCCAGCAGCACCCGGACGGGAGCGAACACTGAAGCTTTCTTT
.	15	TRBV2	TRBJ1-6	.	CASSEYPLGNSPLHF	TGTGCCAGCAGTGAATATCCACTAGGGAATTCACCCCTCCACTTT
.	14	TRBV10-3	TRBJ1-4	.	CAISPSVWGEKLFF	TGTGCCATCAGTCCTAGCGTGTGGGGTGAAAAACTGTTTTTT
.	12	TRBV29-1	TRBJ2-4	.	CSVDLGENIQYF	TGCAGCGTTGATCTAGGAGAAAACATTCAGTACTTC
.	15	TRBV5-4	TRBJ1-6	.	CASSRGQTQNSPLHF	TGTGCCAGCAGCCGAGGACAGACGCAAAATTCACCCCTCCACTTT
.	13	TRBV4-1	TRBJ2-1	many	CASSQDRGGEQFF	TGCGCCAGCAGCCAAGACAGGGGAGGGGAGCAGTTCTTC
.	14	TRBV2	TRBJ1-1	.	CASSAIAADTEAFF	TGTGCCAGCAGTGCCATCGCCGCGGACACTGAAGCTTTCTTT
.	12	TRBV10-3	TRBJ2-1	.	CAISYRLDEQFF	TGTGCCATCAGCTATCGACTAGATGAGCAGTTCTTC